Listed here are 11 T cell receptor beta chains from one sample, sequenced in a study of shared clonotypes between healthy human individuals. Clones were sequenced by immunoSEQ multiplex PCR, and TCRdb holds only the in-frame ones, with some missing. The repertoire holds about 1 million clones, with 60% to 80% as singletons. The material sequenced was memory CD4+ T cells sorted from blood. Subset defined: CD45RA-negative fraction. The origin of the receptors is a man aged 18-30 years in good health.

The chain joins TRBV5-1 to TRBJ1-3; TRBD1 is a possible D gene (6 bases). The V end lost 3 bases, the J end lost 2 bases, and 15 bases lay between the germline ends. Germline CDR1 SGHRS, CDR2 YFSETQ. The CDR3 is made up of 16 amino acids. The CDR3 nucleotides read TGCGCCAGCAGCTCCGCACAGGGAGCGGCTGGAAACACCATATATTTT. The encoded protein is CASSSAQGAAGNTIYF. Based on the CDR3 plus reference TRBV5-1 and TRBJ1-3, the full variable domain is KAGVTQTPRYLIKTRGQQVTLSCSPISGHRSVSWYQQTPGQGLQFLFEYFSETQRNKGNFPGRFSGRQFSNSRSEMNVSTLELGDSALYLCASSSAQGAAGNTIYFGEGSWLTVV.

This clone was seen only a few times. This sequence joins TRBV2 and TRBJ2-5, with D maybe TRBD2 (8 bases). Trimming left V 9 bases short and J 2 bases short, with 19 bases between. This CDR3 region has 15 residues. The germline CDR1 and CDR2 sequences are SNHLY and FYNNEI. The CDR3 reads CASRKGASGQETQYF. The CDR3 DNA follows: TGTGCCAGTCGAAAGGGGGCTAGCGGGCAAGAGACCCAGTACTTC.

This clone was detected a few times. In nucleotides, the CDR3 is TGCGCCAGCAGCCAAGATCGGGCAACTAATGAAAAACTGTTTTTT. This encodes CASSQDRATNEKLFF. The chain carries TRBV4-1 and TRBJ1-4; D uncertain. The CDR3 runs 15 residues. Trimming stripped 0 bases from V and 0 bases from J, with 5 bases between. CDR1 is MGHRA and CDR2 is YSYEKL in the germline V gene.

V and J are TRBV11-2 and TRBJ1-1; the match to TRBD1 covers 7 bases. This CDR3 has 15 residues. Per the germline V gene, CDR1 is SGHAT and CDR2 is FQNNGV. V trimming: 0 bases; J trimming: 7 bases; junction bases outside the gene matches: 8. For the CDR3, the DNA is TGTGCCAGCAGCTTAGAAGGGGGCATATCGGGTGAAGCTTTCTTT. Protein sequence: CASSLEGGISGEAFF.

This chain uses TRBV21-1 with TRBJ2-7. TRBV21-1 represents a pseudogene. The CDR3 is made up of 16 amino acids. The CDR3 sequence is CASSKPAKEGTYEQYF. The DNA for the CDR3 is TGTGCCAGCAGCAAACCAGCCAAGGAAGGGACCTACGAGCAGTACTTC.

The rearrangement joins TRBV19 to TRBJ1-2; TRBD1 might be the D (6 bases). The CDR3 is 11 amino acids. Germline V gene sequence: CDR1 LNHDA, CDR2 SQIVND (reference sequence). V lost 11 bases and J lost 10, with 17 bases in between. CDR3 residues: CAGSWGDIYTF. In nucleotides, the CDR3 is TGTGCCGGATCGTGGGGGGACATCTACACCTTC.

In this sample, this clone turned up a few times. The rearrangement joins TRBV19 to TRBJ2-1; 10 nucleotides line up with TRBD2. With V trimmed by 3 bases and J by 10 bases, 3 bases remained unmatched. This CDR3 contains 13 residues. Germline CDR1 reads LNHDA; CDR2 reads SQIVND (reference sequence). CDR3 sequence reads: CASSIDSGGEQFF. Here the CDR3 DNA reads TGTGCCAGTAGTATTGATAGCGGGGGGGAGCAGTTCTTC.

V usage is TRBV27 and J usage is TRBJ1-6; D gene ambiguous. Germline assignment: CDR1 MNHEY and CDR2 SMNVEV (reference sequence). This CDR3 has 13 amino acids. Deletions cut 3 bases from V and 5 bases from J, with 5 bases between. The CDR3 region is CASSLEHNSPLHF. Here the CDR3 DNA reads TGTGCCAGCAGTTTGGAGCATAATTCACCCCTCCACTTT.

The chain combines TRBV19 with TRBJ2-1, with 9 bases aligning to TRBD2. V shed 5 bases and J 1 base; nucleotides not matched to a gene: 12. Germline CDR1 LNHDA, CDR2 SQIVND (reference sequence). The CDR3 totals 18 residues. In DNA, the CDR3 is TGTGCCAGTAGTGGCCGGCCGGGACTAGCTCTATCCTACAATGAGCAGTTCTTC. Translated, it gives CASSGRPGLALSYNEQFF.

This clone turned up a few times. The gene calls are TRBV11-2 and TRBJ2-7; D is undetermined. Trimming shortened V by 1 base and J by 4 bases, and 17 bases separated the two germline ends. The CDR3 consists of 16 residues. Germline V lookup: CDR1 SGHAT, CDR2 FQNNGV. CDR3 sequence: CASSLGGAGVVYEQYF. CDR3 DNA: TGTGCCAGCAGCTTAGGGGGTGCTGGGGTGGTATACGAGCAGTACTTC.

The rearrangement links TRBV6-4 to TRBJ1-1; possibly TRBD1 for D (6 bases). The CDR3 has 14 amino acids. Germline V gene sequence: CDR1 MRHNA, CDR2 SNTAGT. The germline V and J ends were trimmed by 4 bases and 5 bases, with 14 bases remaining between them. The CDR3 reads CASSVARGGTEAFF. The DNA for the CDR3 is TGTGCCAGCAGTGTGGCCAGGGGAGGAACTGAAGCTTTCTTT.